The rows below give T cell receptor beta chains drawn from one sample of a study of patients and donors after allogeneic stem cell transplantation. A single record per CDR3 protein comes from TCRdb applying MiXCR to the RT-PCR reads. The sample records 150,000 to 200,000 distinct CDR3 sequences, 24% being singletons. Specimen: blood, either unsorted or a sorted T cell fraction (not recorded which). These receptors came from a human donor who was either an allogeneic HSCT recipient or a stem cell or donor lymphocyte infusion donor (not recorded which). It is not recorded whose cells these are; they may come from a transplant donor. CDR3s include the opening cysteine and the closing phenylalanine or tryptophan. Fields, in order: J gene, V gene, CDR3 protein.

>TRBJ2-5|TRBV5-1
CASSLGTTRMLGTQYF
>TRBJ2-3|TRBV27
CASSQLSPSTDTQYF
>TRBJ1-5|TRBV20-1
CSVGIASNQPQHF
>TRBJ2-1|TRBV20-1
CSAHAGAAYNEQFF
>TRBJ1-2|TRBV20-1
CSARGPPRQGYYGYTF
>TRBJ2-1|TRBV20-1
CSASTSGRVLHEQFF
>TRBJ2-2|TRBV20-1
CSAYSTGELFF
>TRBJ2-7|TRBV27
CASSLWRGDEQYF
>TRBJ1-1|TRBV29-1
CSAIHNTEAFF
>TRBJ2-4|TRBV7-8
CASSPRTGENIQYF
>TRBJ1-1|TRBV30
CAWSRRQMNTEAFF
>TRBJ2-7|TRBV6-6
CASSYSKLAYSSYEQYF
>TRBJ2-1|TRBV21-1
CASSKQGTGDEQFF